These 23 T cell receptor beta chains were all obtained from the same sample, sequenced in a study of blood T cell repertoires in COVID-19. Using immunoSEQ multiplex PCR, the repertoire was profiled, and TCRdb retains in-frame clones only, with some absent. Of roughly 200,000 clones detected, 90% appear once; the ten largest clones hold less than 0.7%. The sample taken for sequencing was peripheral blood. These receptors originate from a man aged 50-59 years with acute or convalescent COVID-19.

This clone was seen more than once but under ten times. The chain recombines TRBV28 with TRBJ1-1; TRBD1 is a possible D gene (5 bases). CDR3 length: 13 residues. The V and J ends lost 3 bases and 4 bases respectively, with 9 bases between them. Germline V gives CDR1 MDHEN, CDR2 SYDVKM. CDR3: CASSLSQGTEAFF. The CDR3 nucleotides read TGTGCCAGCAGTTTGAGCCAGGGCACTGAAGCTTTCTTT. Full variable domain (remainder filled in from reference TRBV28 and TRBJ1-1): DVKVTQSSRYLVKRTGEKVFLECVQDMDHENMFWYRQDPGLGLRLIYFSYDVKMKEKGDIPEGYSVSREKKERFSLILESASTNQTSMYLCASSLSQGTEAFFGQGTRLTVV.

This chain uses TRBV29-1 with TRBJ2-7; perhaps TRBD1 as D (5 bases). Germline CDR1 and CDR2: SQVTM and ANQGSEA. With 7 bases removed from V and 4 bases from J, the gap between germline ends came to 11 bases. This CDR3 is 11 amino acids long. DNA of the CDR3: TGCAGCGCTTCGACAGCTTACGAGCAGTACGTC. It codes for CSASTAYEQYV.

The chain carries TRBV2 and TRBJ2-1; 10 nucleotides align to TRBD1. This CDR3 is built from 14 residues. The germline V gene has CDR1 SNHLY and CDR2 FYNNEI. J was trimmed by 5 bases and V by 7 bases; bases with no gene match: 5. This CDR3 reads CASTAGQGHNEQFF. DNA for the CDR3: TGTGCCAGCACCGCGGGACAGGGGCACAATGAGCAGTTCTTC.

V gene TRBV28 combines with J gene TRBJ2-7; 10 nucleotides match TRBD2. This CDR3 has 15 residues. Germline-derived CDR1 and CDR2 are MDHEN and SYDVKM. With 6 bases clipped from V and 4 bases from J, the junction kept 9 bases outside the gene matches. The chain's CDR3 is CASSPSGSFQYEQYF. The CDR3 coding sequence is TGTGCCAGCAGCCCTAGCGGGAGTTTTCAATACGAGCAGTACTTC.

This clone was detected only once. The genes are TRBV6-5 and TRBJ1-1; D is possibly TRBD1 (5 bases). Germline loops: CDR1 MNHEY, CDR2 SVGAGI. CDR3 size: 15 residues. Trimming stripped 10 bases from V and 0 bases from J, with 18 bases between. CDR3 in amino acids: CATPNRNEMNTEAFF. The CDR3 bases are TGTGCCACCCCGAACAGGAACGAGATGAACACTGAAGCTTTCTTT.

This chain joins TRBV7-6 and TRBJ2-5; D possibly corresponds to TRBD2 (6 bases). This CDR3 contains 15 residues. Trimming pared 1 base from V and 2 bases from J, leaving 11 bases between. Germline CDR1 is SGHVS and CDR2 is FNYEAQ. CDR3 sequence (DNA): TGTGCCAGCAGCTTAGGGAGGGGAGGACAAGAGACCCAGTACTTC. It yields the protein CASSLGRGGQETQYF. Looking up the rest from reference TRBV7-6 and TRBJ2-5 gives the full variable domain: GAGVSQSPRYKVTKRGQDVALRCDPISGHVSLYWYRQALGQGPEFLTYFNYEAQQDKSGLPNDRFSAERPEGSISTLTIQRTEQRDSAMYRCASSLGRGGQETQYFGPGTRLLVL.

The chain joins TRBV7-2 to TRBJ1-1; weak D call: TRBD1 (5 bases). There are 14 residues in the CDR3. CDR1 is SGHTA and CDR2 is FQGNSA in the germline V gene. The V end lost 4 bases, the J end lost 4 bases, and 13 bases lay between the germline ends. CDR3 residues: CASSWSVGGTEAFF. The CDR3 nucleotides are TGTGCCAGCAGCTGGTCTGTGGGGGGCACTGAAGCTTTCTTT.

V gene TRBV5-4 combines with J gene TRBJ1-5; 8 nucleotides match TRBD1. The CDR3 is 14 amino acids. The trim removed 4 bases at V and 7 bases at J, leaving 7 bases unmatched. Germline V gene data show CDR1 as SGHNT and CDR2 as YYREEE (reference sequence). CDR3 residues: CASSPGQGEQPQHF. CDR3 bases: TGTGCCAGCAGCCCAGGACAGGGTGAACAGCCCCAGCATTTT.

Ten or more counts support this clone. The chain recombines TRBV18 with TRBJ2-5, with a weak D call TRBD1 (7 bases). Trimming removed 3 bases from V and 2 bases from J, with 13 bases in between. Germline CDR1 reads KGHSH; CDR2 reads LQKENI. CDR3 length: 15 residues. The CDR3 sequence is CASSPPTGRQETQYF. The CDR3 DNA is TGTGCCAGCTCACCGCCGACAGGGAGGCAAGAGACCCAGTACTTC.

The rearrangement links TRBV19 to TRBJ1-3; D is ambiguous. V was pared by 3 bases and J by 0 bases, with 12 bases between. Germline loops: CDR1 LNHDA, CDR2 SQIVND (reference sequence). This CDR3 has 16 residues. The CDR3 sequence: CASSILAGSSGNTIYF. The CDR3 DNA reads TGTGCCAGTAGTATTTTGGCGGGCAGCTCTGGAAACACCATATATTTT.

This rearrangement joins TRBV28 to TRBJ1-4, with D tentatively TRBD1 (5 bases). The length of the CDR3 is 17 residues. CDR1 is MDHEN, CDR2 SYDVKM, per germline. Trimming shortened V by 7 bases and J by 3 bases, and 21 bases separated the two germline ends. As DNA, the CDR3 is TGTGCCAGCACTCAAAGATCAGGGAAATTAGCTAATGAAAAACTGTTTTTT. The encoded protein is CASTQRSGKLANEKLFF.

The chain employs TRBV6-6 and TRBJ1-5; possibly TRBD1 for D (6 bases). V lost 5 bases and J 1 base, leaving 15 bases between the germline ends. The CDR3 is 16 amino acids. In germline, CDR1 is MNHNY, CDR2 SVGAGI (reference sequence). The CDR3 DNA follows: TGTGCCAGCAGTCAACTACAGGGTGCGAGCAATCAGCCCCAGCATTTT. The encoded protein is CASSQLQGASNQPQHF.

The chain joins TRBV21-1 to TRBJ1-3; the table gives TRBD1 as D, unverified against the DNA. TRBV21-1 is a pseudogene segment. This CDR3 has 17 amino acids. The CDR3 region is CASSTPKTRDSGNTIYF. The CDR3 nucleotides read TGTGCCAGCAGCACTCCCAAAACCCGGGACAGTGGAAACACCATATATTTT.

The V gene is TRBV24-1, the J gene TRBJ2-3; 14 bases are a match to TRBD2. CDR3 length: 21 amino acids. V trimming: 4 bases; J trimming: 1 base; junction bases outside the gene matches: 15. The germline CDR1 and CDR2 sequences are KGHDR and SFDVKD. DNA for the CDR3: TGTGCCACCAGTGACCGACGACTAGCGGGAGGGCCTATTGTCGGCACAGATACGCAGTATTTT. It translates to CATSDRRLAGGPIVGTDTQYF.

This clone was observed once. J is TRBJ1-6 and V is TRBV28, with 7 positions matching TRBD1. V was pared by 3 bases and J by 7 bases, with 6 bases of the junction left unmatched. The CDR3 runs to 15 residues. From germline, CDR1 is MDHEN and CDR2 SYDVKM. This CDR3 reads CASSFGGGGNSPLHF. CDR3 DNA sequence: TGTGCCAGCAGTTTTGGTGGAGGGGGCAATTCACCCCTCCACTTT.

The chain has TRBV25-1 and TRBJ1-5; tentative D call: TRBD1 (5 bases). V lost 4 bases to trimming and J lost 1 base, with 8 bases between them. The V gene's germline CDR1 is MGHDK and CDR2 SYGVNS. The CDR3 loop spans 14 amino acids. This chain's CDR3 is CASSAGFSNQPQHF. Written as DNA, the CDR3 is TGTGCCAGCAGTGCAGGGTTCAGCAATCAGCCCCAGCATTTT.

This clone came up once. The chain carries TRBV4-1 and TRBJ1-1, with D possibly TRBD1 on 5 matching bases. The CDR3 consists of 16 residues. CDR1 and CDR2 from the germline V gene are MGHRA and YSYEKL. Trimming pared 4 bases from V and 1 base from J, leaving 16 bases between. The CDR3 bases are TGCGCCAGCAGCCTCGGGGGACTCACTCCGAACACTGAAGCTTTCTTT. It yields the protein CASSLGGLTPNTEAFF.

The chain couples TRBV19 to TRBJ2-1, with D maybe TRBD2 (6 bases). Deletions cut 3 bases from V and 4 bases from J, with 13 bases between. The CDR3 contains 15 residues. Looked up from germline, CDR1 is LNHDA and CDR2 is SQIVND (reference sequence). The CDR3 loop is CASSIGRSGYNEQFF. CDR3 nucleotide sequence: TGTGCCAGTAGTATTGGGCGGAGCGGGTACAATGAGCAGTTCTTC.

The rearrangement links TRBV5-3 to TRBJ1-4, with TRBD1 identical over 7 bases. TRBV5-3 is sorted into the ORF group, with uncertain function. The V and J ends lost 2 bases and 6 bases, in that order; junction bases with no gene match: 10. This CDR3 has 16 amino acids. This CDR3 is CARSFPNRGSHEKLFF. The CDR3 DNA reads TGTGCCAGAAGCTTTCCGAACAGGGGTTCTCATGAAAAACTGTTTTTT.

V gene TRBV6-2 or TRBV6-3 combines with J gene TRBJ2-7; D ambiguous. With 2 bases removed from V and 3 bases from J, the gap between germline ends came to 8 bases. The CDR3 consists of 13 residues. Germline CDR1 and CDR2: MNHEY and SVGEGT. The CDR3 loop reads CASSYLRYYEQYV. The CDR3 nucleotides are TGTGCCAGCAGTTACCTTCGGTACTACGAGCAGTACGTC.

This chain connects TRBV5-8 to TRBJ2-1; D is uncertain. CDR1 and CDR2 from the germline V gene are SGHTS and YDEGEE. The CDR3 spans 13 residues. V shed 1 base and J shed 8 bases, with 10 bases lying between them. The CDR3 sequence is CASSLITPYEQFF. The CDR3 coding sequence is TGTGCCAGCAGCTTGATCACTCCCTATGAGCAGTTCTTC.

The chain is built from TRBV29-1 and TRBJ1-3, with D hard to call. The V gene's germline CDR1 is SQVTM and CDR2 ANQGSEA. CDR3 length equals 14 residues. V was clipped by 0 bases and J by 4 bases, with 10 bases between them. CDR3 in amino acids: CSVEDSTRGNTIYF. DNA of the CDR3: TGCAGCGTTGAAGATTCAACGAGGGGAAACACCATATATTTT.

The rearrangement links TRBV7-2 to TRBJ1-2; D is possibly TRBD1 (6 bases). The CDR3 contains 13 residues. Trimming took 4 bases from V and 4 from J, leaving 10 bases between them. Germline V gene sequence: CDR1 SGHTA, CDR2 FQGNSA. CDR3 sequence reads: CASSSTGFYGYTF. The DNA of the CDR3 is TGTGCCAGCAGCTCGACAGGATTCTATGGCTACACCTTC.